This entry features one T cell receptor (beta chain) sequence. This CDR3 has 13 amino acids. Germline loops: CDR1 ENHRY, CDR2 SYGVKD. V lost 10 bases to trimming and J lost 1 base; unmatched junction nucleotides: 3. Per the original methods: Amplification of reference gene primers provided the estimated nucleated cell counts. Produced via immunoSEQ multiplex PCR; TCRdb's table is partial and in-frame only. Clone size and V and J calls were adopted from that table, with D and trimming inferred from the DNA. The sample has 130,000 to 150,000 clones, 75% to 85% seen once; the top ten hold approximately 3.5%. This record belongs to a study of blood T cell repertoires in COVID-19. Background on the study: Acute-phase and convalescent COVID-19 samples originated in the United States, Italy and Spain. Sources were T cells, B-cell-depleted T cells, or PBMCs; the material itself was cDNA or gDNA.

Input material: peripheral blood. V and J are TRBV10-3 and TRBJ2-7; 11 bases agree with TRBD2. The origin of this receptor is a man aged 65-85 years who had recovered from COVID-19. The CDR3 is CATGTSGSYEQYF. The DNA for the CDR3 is TGTGCCACCGGGACTAGCGGATCCTACGAGCAGTACTTC.